A selection of T cell receptor beta chains follows, all from one sample in a study of beta chain features in type 1 diabetes. The assay was immunoSEQ multiplex PCR, and TCRdb's table has in-frame clones only and misses some. The data show just over 15,000 clones, roughly 69% seen once. Input material: Tregs from blood. The receptors derive from a man between 25 and 39 years old with type 1 diabetes. CDR3s include the opening cysteine and the closing phenylalanine or tryptophan. A D gene is named only where the DNA matches it firmly. The size entry is marked missing in some rows and otherwise reads once, few, many or a size class.

abundance	v_gene	j_gene	len	d_gene	CDR3aa	CDR3nt
NA	TRBV9	TRBJ2-5	15	NA	CASSVAGGAQETQYF	TGTGCCAGCAGCGTAGCTGGTGGGGCTCAAGAGACCCAGTACTTC
NA	TRBV7-9	TRBJ1-1	13	TRBD1	CAARQGMNTEAFF	TGTGCCGCTAGACAGGGAATGAACACTGAAGCTTTCTTT
NA	TRBV6-8	TRBJ1-2	17	NA	CASSVKKRSRKNYGYTF	TGTGCCAGCAGTGTGAAAAAACGCTCTAGAAAGAACTATGGCTACACCTTC
medium-sized	TRBV6-5	TRBJ1-1	12	NA	CASSSVSTEAFF	TGTGCCAGCAGTTCCGTTAGTACTGAAGCTTTCTTT
NA	TRBV7-6	TRBJ1-2	14	NA	CASGSGVGSYGYTF	TGTGCCAGCGGCTCTGGGGTAGGGAGCTATGGCTACACCTTC
NA	TRBV7-9	TRBJ2-3	15	NA	CASSPRTDGTDTQYF	TGTGCCAGCAGCCCCAGGACAGATGGCACAGATACGCAGTATTTT
NA	TRBV10-3	TRBJ1-2	15	TRBD1	CAISERGQGNYGYTF	TGTGCCATCAGTGAACGGGGACAGGGGAACTATGGCTACACCTTC
NA	TRBV5-1	TRBJ2-6	15	NA	CASRLQGTGANVLTF	TGCGCCAGCAGACTCCAGGGGACTGGGGCCAACGTCCTGACTTTC
medium-sized	TRBV7-9	TRBJ1-1	12	TRBD1	CASSYGTGKAFF	TGTGCCAGCAGCTACGGGACAGGGAAAGCTTTCTTT
NA	TRBV5-1	TRBJ1-5	13	NA	CASSLETDQPQHF	TGCGCCAGCAGCTTGGAAACGGATCAGCCCCAGCATTTT
NA	TRBV11-2	TRBJ2-7	13	NA	CASSDRQGWVQYF	TGTGCCAGCAGCGACCGGCAGGGGTGGGTGCAGTACTTC
few	TRBV9	TRBJ1-1	15	TRBD1	CASSVAGGRNTEAFF	TGTGCCAGCAGCGTAGCAGGGGGCCGGAACACTGAAGCTTTCTTT
NA	TRBV9	TRBJ2-7	13	TRBD1	CASSKTEGARQYF	TGTGCCAGCAGCAAAACTGAGGGGGCACGACAGTACTTC
NA	TRBV28	TRBJ1-5	15	TRBD1	CASSPTGASNQPQHF	TGTGCCAGCAGTCCCACAGGGGCAAGCAATCAGCCCCAGCATTTT
NA	TRBV6-5	TRBJ2-1	15	NA	CASSYAGPFNNEQFF	TGTGCCAGCAGTTACGCGGGGCCCTTTAACAATGAGCAGTTCTTC
NA	TRBV30	TRBJ1-2	16	TRBD1	CAWSRLTSGQGEGYTF	TGTGCCTGGAGTCGGTTAACCTCGGGACAGGGGGAGGGCTACACCTTC
NA	TRBV2	TRBJ1-5	16	TRBD1	CASAGQGPLSNQPQHF	TGTGCCAGCGCGGGACAGGGACCCCTTAGCAATCAGCCCCAGCATTTT
NA	TRBV18	TRBJ2-7	11	NA	CASSPTYEQYF	TGTGCCAGCTCACCTACCTACGAGCAGTACTTC
NA	TRBV7-9	TRBJ2-1	15	TRBD2	CASSLWGAGGNEQFF	TGTGCCAGCAGCTTATGGGGAGCGGGAGGCAATGAGCAGTTCTTC
NA	TRBV19	TRBJ2-6	17	NA	CASSRVTAGAGANVLTF	TGTGCCAGTAGTCGGGTGACGGCCGGGGCTGGGGCCAACGTCCTGACTTTC
few	TRBV27	TRBJ2-1	16	TRBD2	CASRTPGLAGGGEQFF	TGTGCCAGCAGAACACCGGGACTAGCGGGAGGGGGTGAGCAGTTCTTC
NA	TRBV5-1	TRBJ2-1	16	TRBD1	CASSLALQGIYNEQFF	TGCGCCAGCAGCTTGGCCCTACAGGGGATCTACAATGAGCAGTTCTTC
NA	TRBV5-1	TRBJ2-5	14	NA	CASSSGTSQETQYF	TGCGCCAGCAGCTCCGGGACATCGCAAGAGACCCAGTACTTC
NA	TRBV5-1	TRBJ1-1	15	TRBD1	CASSFSGGEGTEAFF	TGCGCCAGCAGCTTCTCAGGGGGCGAGGGTACTGAAGCTTTCTTT
NA	TRBV7-7	TRBJ2-5	14	NA	CASSRSTGLETQYF	TGTGCCAGCAGCCGATCAACAGGGTTGGAGACCCAGTACTTC
few	TRBV4-1	TRBJ2-1	15	NA	CASSQERSLYNEQFF	TGCGCCAGCAGCCAAGAAAGGAGCCTGTACAATGAGCAGTTCTTC
few	TRBV6-5	TRBJ1-2	14	NA	CASSPRQVGNGYTF	TGTGCCAGCAGCCCCAGACAGGTGGGCAATGGCTACACCTTC
NA	TRBV11-2	TRBJ2-7	18	TRBD1	CASSLRDRGAGGRNEQYF	TGTGCCAGCAGCTTGCGGGACAGGGGCGCGGGAGGTAGGAACGAGCAGTACTTC
few	TRBV11-2	TRBJ2-7	14	TRBD1	CASSLLGQGYEQYF	TGTGCCAGCAGCTTATTGGGACAGGGCTACGAGCAGTACTTC
NA	TRBV9	TRBJ1-1	13	NA	CASSVGGSGVAFF	TGTGCCAGCAGCGTTGGGGGGTCGGGGGTCGCTTTCTTT
NA	TRBV11-2	TRBJ2-1	15	NA	CASSFENLGTHEQFF	TGTGCCAGCAGCTTCGAAAACCTGGGCACCCATGAGCAGTTCTTC
few	TRBV5-4	TRBJ1-1	14	NA	CASRSGGLGTEAFF	TGTGCCAGCAGGTCGGGGGGCCTGGGCACTGAAGCTTTCTTT
NA	TRBV30	TRBJ2-7	12	NA	CAWSGRDYEQYF	TGTGCCTGGAGTGGCCGGGACTACGAGCAGTACTTC
NA	TRBV19	TRBJ1-1	16	TRBD1	CASSPGTGDLNTEAFF	TGTGCCAGTAGTCCAGGGACAGGGGACTTGAACACTGAAGCTTTCTTT
NA	TRBV7-2	TRBJ1-1	16	NA	CASSLGRFGGRTEAFF	TGTGCCAGCAGCTTAGGGCGGTTCGGGGGGCGGACTGAAGCTTTCTTT
NA	TRBV27	TRBJ2-6	16	TRBD2	CASSVLGGSGANVLTF	TGTGCCAGCAGTGTCCTCGGGGGGTCTGGGGCCAACGTCCTGACTTTC
NA	TRBV12-5	TRBJ2-1	18	TRBD2	CASGLRTSGLSFYNEQFF	TGTGCTAGTGGTCTCAGGACTAGCGGGCTCTCCTTTTACAATGAGCAGTTCTTC
few	TRBV19	TRBJ1-5	13	TRBD1	CASRDRDNQPQHF	TGTGCCAGTAGGGACAGGGACAATCAGCCCCAGCATTTT
NA	TRBV6-1	TRBJ2-7	15	TRBD1	CASSPEQGRPHEQYF	TGTGCCAGTAGTCCAGAACAGGGGCGTCCCCACGAGCAGTACTTC
NA	TRBV7-2	TRBJ1-1	15	NA	CASSPRQGVNTEAFF	TGTGCCAGCAGCCCCCGGCAGGGTGTGAACACTGAAGCTTTCTTT
NA	TRBV4-1	TRBJ2-5	18	NA	CASSLVFSETRYQETQYF	TGCGCCAGCAGCCTCGTGTTTTCCGAGACTAGGTACCAAGAGACCCAGTACTTC
NA	TRBV5-6	TRBJ2-1	16	NA	CASSLLVLAGVNEQFF	TGTGCCAGCAGCTTGTTGGTACTAGCCGGAGTTAATGAGCAGTTCTTC
NA	TRBV7-2	TRBJ1-1	13	NA	CASSADRNTEAFF	TGTGCCAGCAGCGCAGACAGAAACACTGAAGCTTTCTTT
few	TRBV5-4	TRBJ2-1	16	TRBD2	CASSLGPAGVGYEQFF	TGTGCCAGCAGCTTGGGGCCAGCGGGAGTGGGTTATGAGCAGTTCTTC
NA	TRBV7-9	TRBJ2-5	14	TRBD1	CASSSGQVIETQYF	TGTGCCAGCAGCTCAGGACAGGTGATTGAGACCCAGTACTTC
NA	TRBV9	TRBJ2-3	13	NA	CASSVGPVDTQYF	TGTGCCAGCAGCGTAGGCCCGGTGGATACGCAGTATTTT
few	TRBV4-1	TRBJ2-3	16	TRBD2	CASSTDLAGPQGAQYF	TGCGCCAGCAGCACGGACCTAGCGGGGCCCCAGGGGGCGCAGTATTTT
few	TRBV18	TRBJ2-3	18	TRBD2	CASSPNTVASGSADTQYF	TGTGCCAGCTCACCAAATACGGTGGCTAGCGGGAGCGCAGATACGCAGTATTTT
few	TRBV29-1	TRBJ2-1	14	TRBD1	CSVRTGATYNEQFF	TGCAGCGTTCGTACAGGGGCTACCTACAATGAGCAGTTCTTC
NA	TRBV2	TRBJ1-1	16	TRBD1	CASSAGTGVRNTEAFF	TGTGCCAGCAGTGCGGGGACAGGGGTAAGGAACACTGAAGCTTTCTTT
NA	TRBV7-2	TRBJ2-1	15	TRBD1	CASRITGGIVNEQFF	TGTGCCAGCAGGATAACAGGGGGCATTGTCAATGAGCAGTTCTTC
once	TRBV2	TRBJ1-5	13	NA	CASSGGVRQPQHF	TGTGCCAGCAGCGGGGGGGTAAGGCAGCCCCAGCATTTT
NA	TRBV28	TRBJ1-6	18	TRBD1	CASSVPGGGSVYNSPLHF	TGTGCCAGCAGTGTACCAGGGGGCGGGTCTGTCTATAATTCACCCCTCCACTTT